This T cell receptor (beta chain) stems from a study of blood T cell repertoires in COVID-19. For the study at large: T cells, B-cell-depleted T cells, or PBMCs supplied cDNA or gDNA.

Generated by immunoSEQ multiplex PCR, the TCRdb table keeps only in-frame clones and is missing some. The sample holds approximately 230,000 clones; roughly 90% are singletons and the top ten take around 2.2%. This CDR3 comprises 14 residues. Trimming pared 2 bases from V and 3 bases from J, leaving 10 bases between. Per germline, CDR1 SGHNT and CDR2 YENEEA. The chain is built from TRBV11-3 and TRBJ1-1; D is unclear. Sequencing input: peripheral blood. This TCR derives from a man aged 25 to 45 who had recovered from COVID-19. The CDR3 sequence: CASSLSRSHTEAFF. The CDR3 region has the DNA TGTGCCAGCAGCTTATCACGGAGCCACACTGAAGCTTTCTTT.